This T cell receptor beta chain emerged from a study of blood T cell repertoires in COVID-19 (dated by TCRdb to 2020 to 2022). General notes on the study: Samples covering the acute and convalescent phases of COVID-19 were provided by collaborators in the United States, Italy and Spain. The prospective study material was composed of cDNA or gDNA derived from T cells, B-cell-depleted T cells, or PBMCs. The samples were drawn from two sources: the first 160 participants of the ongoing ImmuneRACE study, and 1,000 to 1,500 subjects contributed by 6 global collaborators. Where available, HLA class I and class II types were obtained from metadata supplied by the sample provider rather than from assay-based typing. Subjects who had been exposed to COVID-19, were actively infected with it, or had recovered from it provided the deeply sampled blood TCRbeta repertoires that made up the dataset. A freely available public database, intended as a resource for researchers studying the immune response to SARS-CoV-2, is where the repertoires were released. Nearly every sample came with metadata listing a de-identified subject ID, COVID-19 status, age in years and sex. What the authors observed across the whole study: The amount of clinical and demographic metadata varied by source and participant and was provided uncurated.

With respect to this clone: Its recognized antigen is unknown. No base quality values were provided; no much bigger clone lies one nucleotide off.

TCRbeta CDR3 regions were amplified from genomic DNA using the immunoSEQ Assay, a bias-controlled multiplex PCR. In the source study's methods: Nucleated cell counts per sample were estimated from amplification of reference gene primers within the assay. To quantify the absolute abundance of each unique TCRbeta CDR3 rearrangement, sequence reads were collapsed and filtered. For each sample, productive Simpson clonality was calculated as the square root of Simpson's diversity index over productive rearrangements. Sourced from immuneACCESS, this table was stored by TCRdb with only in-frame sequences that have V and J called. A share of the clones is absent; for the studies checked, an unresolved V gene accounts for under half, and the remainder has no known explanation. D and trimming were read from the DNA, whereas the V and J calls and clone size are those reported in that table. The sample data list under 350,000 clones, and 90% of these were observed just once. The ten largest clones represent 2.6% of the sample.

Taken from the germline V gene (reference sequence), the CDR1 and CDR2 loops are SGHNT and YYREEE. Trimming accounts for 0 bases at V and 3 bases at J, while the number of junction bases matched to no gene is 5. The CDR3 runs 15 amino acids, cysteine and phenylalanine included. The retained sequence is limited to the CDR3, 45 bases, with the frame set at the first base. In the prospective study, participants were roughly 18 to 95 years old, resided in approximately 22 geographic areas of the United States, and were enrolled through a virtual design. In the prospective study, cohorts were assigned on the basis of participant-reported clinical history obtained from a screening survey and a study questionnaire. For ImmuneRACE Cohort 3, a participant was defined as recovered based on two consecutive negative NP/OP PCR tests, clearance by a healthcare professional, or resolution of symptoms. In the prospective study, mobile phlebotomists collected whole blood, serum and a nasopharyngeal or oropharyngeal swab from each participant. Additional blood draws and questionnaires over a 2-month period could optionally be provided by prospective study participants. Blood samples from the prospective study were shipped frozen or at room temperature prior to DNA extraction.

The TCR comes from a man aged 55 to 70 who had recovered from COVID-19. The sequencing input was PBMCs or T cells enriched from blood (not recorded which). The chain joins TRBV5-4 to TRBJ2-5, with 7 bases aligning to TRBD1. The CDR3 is CASSLGGGREETQYF. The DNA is TGTGCCAGCAGCTTGGGAGGGGGCAGGGAAGAGACCCAGTACTTC.